The text below deals with one T cell receptor beta chain. Its antigen is still unknown. With 4 bases clipped from V and 3 bases from J, the junction kept 7 bases outside the gene matches. Germline CDR1 and CDR2: SGHRS and YFSETQ. The CDR3 contains 16 residues. The entry originates in a study of cytomegalovirus exposure and HLA in healthy donors. PCR involved 60 Vbeta and 13 Jbeta primers. TCRdb keeps only in-frame clones here, not all; method: immunoSEQ multiplex PCR. The sample holds around 67,000 clones; around 82% are singletons and the top ten take around 7.4%. Study results and limitations: V- and J-gene trimming of TCR beta was linked (in a later analysis) to a missense DCLRE1C variant. Investigators reported 164 TCR beta chains as tied to cytomegalovirus. V segments that were indistinguishable, TRBV6-2 and TRBV6-3 among them, were omitted from analysis.

The specimen sequenced was PBMCs. The chain joins TRBV5-1 to TRBJ2-5; TRBD2 aligns across 12 bases. The TCR originated in a man between 18 and 35 years old in good health and CMV-seropositive. The CDR3 coding sequence is TGCGCCAGCAGCCCGCTCTCTAGCGGGGGGGAAGAGACCCAGTACTTC. This translates into CASSPLSSGGEETQYF.